Sequencing of this T cell receptor beta chain was carried out in a study of identical twins. Points from the study as a whole: Out-of-frame beta chain sequences displayed weaker excess sharing between twins. Conclusions leaned on cross-sectional statistical analysis and did not track the same donors over time.

A note on this clonotype: The antigen remains unidentified.

V lost 4 bases to trimming and J lost 6 bases; unmatched junction nucleotides: 11. The V gene's germline CDR1 is SGHNT and CDR2 YYREEE (reference sequence). CDR3 length: 15 amino acids. A template switching step contributed a universal primer site, while unique molecular identifiers were present in the cDNA. A single record per CDR3 protein comes from TCRdb applying MiXCR to the 5' RACE reads. This table has about 500,000 distinct CDR3 sequences, around 15% appearing once. This same sample was also part of a study on yellow fever vaccine responses in identical twins.

The source of this sequence is a woman under 30 in good health. Sample: CD4+ T cells sorted from blood. The chain couples TRBV5-4 to TRBJ1-2; 8 bases match TRBD1. The CDR3 DNA sequence: TGTGCCAGCAGCATTGGCCCGACAGGGGACGATGGCTACACCTTC. This encodes CASSIGPTGDDGYTF.